This entry lists 24 T cell receptor beta chains sequenced from one sample in a study of blood T cell repertoires in COVID-19. Generated by immunoSEQ multiplex PCR, the TCRdb table keeps only in-frame clones and is missing some. This table holds about 59,000 clones, 91% found once. The sample taken for sequencing was peripheral blood. Receptors were obtained from a human donor in a cohort sampled during active COVID-19.

The chain links TRBV5-4 to TRBJ2-6; weak D call: TRBD1 (6 bases). CDR3 length: 15 residues. Trimming took 4 bases from V and 0 from J, leaving 8 bases between them. CDR1 and CDR2 (germline): SGHNT, YYREEE (reference sequence). The CDR3 here is CASSRGGSGANVLTF. CDR3 nucleotide sequence: TGTGCCAGCAGCCGAGGGGGCTCTGGGGCCAACGTCCTGACTTTC.

The rearrangement uses TRBV28 and TRBJ2-7, with 7 positions matching TRBD2. This CDR3 is built from 14 residues. CDR1 and CDR2 from the germline V gene are MDHEN and SYDVKM. Losses at the gene ends were 5 bases for V and 2 bases for J; bases not matched to a gene: 6. The CDR3 loop reads CASSLAASTYEQYF. DNA of the CDR3: TGTGCCAGCAGTCTAGCGGCATCGACCTACGAGCAGTACTTC.

V is TRBV6-6 and J is TRBJ1-2, with D maybe TRBD1 (5 bases). Germline CDR1 MNHNY, CDR2 SVGAGI (reference sequence). Trimming removed 1 base from V and 5 bases from J, with 14 bases in between. CDR3 size: 15 residues. CDR3 loop: CASSYFPTDAYGYTF. The CDR3 nucleotides are TGTGCCAGCAGTTACTTTCCGACAGATGCTTATGGCTACACCTTC.

The chain has TRBV2 and TRBJ1-3, with D possibly TRBD1 on 5 matching bases. Looked up from germline, CDR1 is SNHLY and CDR2 is FYNNEI. CDR3 length equals 16 residues. Trimming took 5 bases from V and 4 from J, leaving 18 bases between them. The DNA of the CDR3 is TGTGCCAGCAGTCCCGCCCAGGGTCGGTGGGGAAACACCATATATTTT. Amino acid sequence: CASSPAQGRWGNTIYF. Drawing the rest from reference TRBV2 and TRBJ1-3, the complete variable domain is EPEVTQTPSHQVTQMGQEVILRCVPISNHLYFYWYRQILGQKVEFLVSFYNNEISEKSEIFDDQFSVERPDGSNFTLKIRSTKLEDSAMYFCASSPAQGRWGNTIYFGEGSWLTVV.

V gene TRBV6-5 combines with J gene TRBJ2-1; 9 bases map to TRBD2. After removal of 2 bases from V and 2 bases from J, the junction contained 4 bases not matched to a gene. Germline loops: CDR1 MNHEY, CDR2 SVGAGI. This CDR3 has 16 residues. CDR3 nucleotides: TGTGCCAGCAGTTACGGGCTAGCGGGGACCTACAATGAGCAGTTCTTC. This sequence encodes CASSYGLAGTYNEQFF.

The chain uses TRBV10-1 and TRBJ2-1; D may be TRBD2 (5 bases). CDR1 WNHNN and CDR2 SYGVQD come from the germline V gene (reference sequence). The V gene lost 5 bases and the J gene lost 10 bases, with 15 bases spanning the gap. The CDR3 loop spans 13 amino acids. In DNA, the CDR3 is TGCGCCAGCAGTCTAGAACTAGTGGGCGAGCAGTTCTTC. It is translated as CASSLELVGEQFF.

A single count supports this clone. The rearrangement uses TRBV11-2 and TRBJ2-2; D gene ambiguous. The CDR3 covers 15 residues. The V and J ends lost 6 bases and 9 bases respectively, with 20 bases between them. The V gene's germline CDR1 is SGHAT and CDR2 FQNNGV. CDR3 protein: CASRLNLPTPRELFF. The CDR3 DNA is TGTGCCAGCAGACTAAACCTCCCGACCCCCCGGGAGCTGTTTTTT.

Only one count was recorded for this clone. The V call is TRBV9, the J call TRBJ1-2; D is unclear. This CDR3 spans 13 amino acids. Trimming left V 4 bases short and J 6 bases short, with 13 bases between. Looked up from germline, CDR1 is SGDLS and CDR2 is YYNGEE. CDR3 region: CASSRAGANGYTF. The CDR3 region has the DNA TGTGCCAGCAGCCGTGCAGGTGCGAATGGCTACACCTTC. Full variable domain (rest looked up from reference TRBV9 and TRBJ1-2): DSGVTQTPKHLITATGQRVTLRCSPRSGDLSVYWYQQSLDQGLQFLIQYYNGEERAKGNILERFSAQQFPDLHSELNLSSLELGDSALYFCASSRAGANGYTFGSGTRLTVV.

The chain links TRBV28 to TRBJ2-5, with D possibly TRBD2 on 7 matching bases. The length of the CDR3 is 17 residues. The germline V and J ends were trimmed by 2 bases and 7 bases, with 23 bases remaining between them. Germline V lookup: CDR1 MDHEN, CDR2 SYDVKM. In DNA form, the CDR3 reads TGTGCCAGCAGTTTACACCATCGGACTAGGGGGTATGGGACCCAGTACTTC. It is translated as CASSLHHRTRGYGTQYF.

The chain is built from TRBV5-5 and TRBJ2-3, with a weak D call TRBD2 (6 bases). V was cut by 4 bases and J by 6 bases, with 15 bases left in between. Germline CDR1 reads SGHKS; CDR2 reads YYEKEE (reference sequence). The CDR3 is made up of 14 amino acids. CDR3 sequence (DNA): TGTGCCAGCAGCAAGTCGGGGGTGGAGGATACGCAGTATTTT. This codes for CASSKSGVEDTQYF.

This chain joins TRBV14 and TRBJ2-1; 12 bases are a match to TRBD2. CDR1 and CDR2 (germline): SGHDN, FVKESK. CDR3 length: 16 amino acids. Trimming took 4 bases from V and 8 from J; bases not matched to a gene: 9. CDR3 protein: CASSRLWTSGAHEQFF. The CDR3 coding sequence is TGTGCCAGCAGCCGCTTGTGGACTAGCGGGGCTCATGAGCAGTTCTTC.

The chain recombines TRBV25-1 with TRBJ2-7; TRBD1 matches 8 bases. There are 15 residues in the CDR3. Germline V lookup: CDR1 MGHDK, CDR2 SYGVNS. V trimming: 4 bases; J trimming: 2 bases; junction bases outside the gene matches: 7. CDR3 region: CASSGRGRAPYEQYF. CDR3 DNA: TGTGCCAGCAGTGGCAGGGGGCGAGCCCCCTACGAGCAGTACTTC.

The rearrangement joins TRBV15 to TRBJ2-7, with D maybe TRBD2 (6 bases). Germline CDR1 LNHNV, CDR2 YYDKDF (reference sequence). Trimming pared 9 bases from V and 5 bases from J, leaving 11 bases between. This CDR3 spans 11 amino acids. The CDR3 reads CATDGGDEQYF. In DNA, the CDR3 is TGTGCCACGGACGGGGGAGACGAGCAGTACTTC.

On this clone: One end of the junction does not line up with germline, which may come from a read error. The chain uses TRBV7-7 and TRBJ2-3, with 7 bases that match TRBD2. From germline, CDR1 is SSHAT and CDR2 FNYEAQ (reference sequence). The CDR3 spans 16 residues. As DNA, the CDR3 is TGTGCTAGCAGCTTAGGGGTTGGCGGGAGTGCAGATACGCAGTATTTT. This encodes CASSLGVGGSADTQYF.

The chain employs TRBV7-3 and TRBJ2-7, with D possibly TRBD2 on 5 matching bases. This CDR3 has 15 residues. CDR1 and CDR2 from the germline V gene are SGHTA and FQGTGA. The V end lost 5 bases, the J end lost 2 bases, and 16 bases lay between the germline ends. The CDR3 DNA reads as TGTGCCAGCAGCCAATACTACGGGGAAGCCTACGAGCAGTACTTC. This encodes CASSQYYGEAYEQYF.

The genes are TRBV6-6 and TRBJ1-1; a weak D match, TRBD1 (5 bases). CDR3 size: 13 residues. The germline gives CDR1 MNHNY, CDR2 SVGAGI (reference sequence). The V end lost 8 bases, the J end lost 1 base, and 11 bases lay between the germline ends. Here the CDR3 reads CASQTGGNTEAFF. The CDR3 region has the DNA TGTGCCAGCCAAACCGGGGGGAACACTGAAGCTTTCTTT.

The chain uses TRBV7-3 and TRBJ2-1, with 7 bases aligning to TRBD2. Germline loops: CDR1 SGHTA, CDR2 FQGTGA. The V gene end was trimmed by 3 bases and the J gene end by 4 bases; junction bases not matched to a gene: 6. The CDR3 has 15 residues. CDR3 in amino acids: CASSLGGSGYNEQFF. CDR3 coding DNA: TGTGCCAGCAGCTTGGGCGGGAGTGGGTACAATGAGCAGTTCTTC.

The V gene is TRBV7-3, the J gene TRBJ2-1; the D gene is possibly TRBD1 (5 bases). Per the germline V gene, CDR1 is SGHTA and CDR2 is FQGTGA. V dropped 3 bases and J dropped 8 bases, with 20 bases sitting between them. This CDR3 has 16 amino acids. The DNA of the CDR3 is TGTGCCAGCAGCTTTGTCGCAGGGTCGAGAGGCGATGAGCAGTTCTTC. Residues: CASSFVAGSRGDEQFF.

The chain is built from TRBV4-2 and TRBJ2-7; possible D gene TRBD2, 6 bases. V lost 0 bases to trimming and J lost 0 bases, with 6 bases between them. This CDR3 has 14 amino acids. CDR1 is LGHNA, CDR2 YNFKEQ, per germline. The DNA for the CDR3 is TGTGCCAGCAGCCAAGACGGGAGCTCCTACGAGCAGTACTTC. Translating gives CASSQDGSSYEQYF.

The gene calls are TRBV7-9 and TRBJ2-7; 8 bases match TRBD1. CDR1 is SEHNR, CDR2 FQNEAQ, per germline (reference sequence). Unmatched junction bases numbered 15, after V lost 5 bases and J lost 3 bases. This CDR3 contains 17 residues. CDR3 in amino acids: CASSGTTGGRTHYEQYF. For the CDR3, the DNA is TGTGCCAGCAGCGGCACCACAGGGGGAAGGACCCACTACGAGCAGTACTTC. Using reference TRBV7-9 and TRBJ2-7 for the parts outside the CDR3, the full variable domain is DTGVSQNPRHKITKRGQNVTFRCDPISEHNRLYWYRQTLGQGPEFLTYFQNEAQLEKSRLLSDRFSAERPKGSFSTLEIQRTEQGDSAMYLCASSGTTGGRTHYEQYFGPGTRLTVT.

The genes are TRBV5-8 and TRBJ2-3; D gene ambiguous. CDR1 is SGHTS, CDR2 YDEGEE, per germline. V was shortened by 0 bases and J by 2 bases, with 7 bases between the two germline ends. The length of the CDR3 is 14 residues. CDR3 DNA sequence: TGTGCCAGCAGCTTGGGGAGCTCCACAGATACGCAGTATTTT. It specifies CASSLGSSTDTQYF.

The chain is built from TRBV7-9 and TRBJ2-3; 11 bases match TRBD2. This CDR3 comprises 16 residues. The V gene's germline CDR1 is SEHNR and CDR2 FQNEAQ (reference sequence). V lost 2 bases and J lost 3; bases outside the gene matches: 4. CDR3 in amino acids: CASSLRASGRTDTQYF. CDR3 coding DNA: TGTGCCAGCAGCTTACGGGCTAGCGGGAGGACAGATACGCAGTATTTT.

This clone was seen a single time. V and J are TRBV19 and TRBJ1-2; TRBD1 agrees at 10 bases. The CDR3 length is 13 residues. CDR1 and CDR2 (germline): LNHDA, SQIVND (reference sequence). V lost 4 bases, J lost 7 bases, and 3 bases stayed unmatched. The CDR3 loop is CASSTGTGVGYTF. CDR3 bases: TGTGCCAGTAGTACCGGGACAGGGGTTGGCTACACCTTC.

This clone was detected only once. The chain has TRBV30 and TRBJ1-5; D is unresolved. This CDR3 has 13 amino acids. Trimming took off 2 bases at V and 5 bases at J, with 10 bases between the two ends. Per germline, CDR1 GTSNPN and CDR2 SVGIG (reference sequence). CDR3 sequence: CAWSRTRDQPQHF. For the CDR3, the DNA is TGTGCCTGGAGTAGAACACGGGATCAGCCCCAGCATTTT.